The sequence of this T cell receptor (beta chain) was determined in a study of OX40 agonist ivuxolimab in advanced cancers. Study context: Ivuxolimab, which patients received intravenously every 2 weeks, was dosed at 0.01 to 10 mg/kg. Prior anti-PD-1, anti-PD-L1 or anti-CTLA-4 therapy was allowed; less than 45% had some.

Concerning this clone: No antigen is known for it.

This CDR3 region has 15 residues. Trimming cost V 2 bases and J 4 bases, with 14 bases left between them. Germline V gene lookup returns CDR1 SGHRS and CDR2 YFSETQ. Points from the study as a whole: CD4+ and CD8+ T cells in blood underwent clonal expansion by week 6 at 0.1 to 3.0 mg/kg.

Profiling relied on immunoSEQ multiplex PCR, and the TCRdb table lists in-frame clones only, not all of them. The repertoire holds roughly 70,000 clones, around 90% seen once, with 0.4% to 0.55% in the top ten. This receptor was obtained from an adult with an advanced solid tumor such as melanoma, head and neck, liver or kidney cancer. V gene TRBV5-1 combines with J gene TRBJ2-3, with D perhaps TRBD2 (5 bases). The specimen comprised CD4+ or CD8+ T cells sorted from blood, sampled in a trial of the OX40 agonist ivuxolimab. The CDR3 loop reads CASSFGLARADTQYF. The DNA of the CDR3 is TGCGCCAGCAGCTTTGGACTTGCTCGGGCAGATACGCAGTATTTT.